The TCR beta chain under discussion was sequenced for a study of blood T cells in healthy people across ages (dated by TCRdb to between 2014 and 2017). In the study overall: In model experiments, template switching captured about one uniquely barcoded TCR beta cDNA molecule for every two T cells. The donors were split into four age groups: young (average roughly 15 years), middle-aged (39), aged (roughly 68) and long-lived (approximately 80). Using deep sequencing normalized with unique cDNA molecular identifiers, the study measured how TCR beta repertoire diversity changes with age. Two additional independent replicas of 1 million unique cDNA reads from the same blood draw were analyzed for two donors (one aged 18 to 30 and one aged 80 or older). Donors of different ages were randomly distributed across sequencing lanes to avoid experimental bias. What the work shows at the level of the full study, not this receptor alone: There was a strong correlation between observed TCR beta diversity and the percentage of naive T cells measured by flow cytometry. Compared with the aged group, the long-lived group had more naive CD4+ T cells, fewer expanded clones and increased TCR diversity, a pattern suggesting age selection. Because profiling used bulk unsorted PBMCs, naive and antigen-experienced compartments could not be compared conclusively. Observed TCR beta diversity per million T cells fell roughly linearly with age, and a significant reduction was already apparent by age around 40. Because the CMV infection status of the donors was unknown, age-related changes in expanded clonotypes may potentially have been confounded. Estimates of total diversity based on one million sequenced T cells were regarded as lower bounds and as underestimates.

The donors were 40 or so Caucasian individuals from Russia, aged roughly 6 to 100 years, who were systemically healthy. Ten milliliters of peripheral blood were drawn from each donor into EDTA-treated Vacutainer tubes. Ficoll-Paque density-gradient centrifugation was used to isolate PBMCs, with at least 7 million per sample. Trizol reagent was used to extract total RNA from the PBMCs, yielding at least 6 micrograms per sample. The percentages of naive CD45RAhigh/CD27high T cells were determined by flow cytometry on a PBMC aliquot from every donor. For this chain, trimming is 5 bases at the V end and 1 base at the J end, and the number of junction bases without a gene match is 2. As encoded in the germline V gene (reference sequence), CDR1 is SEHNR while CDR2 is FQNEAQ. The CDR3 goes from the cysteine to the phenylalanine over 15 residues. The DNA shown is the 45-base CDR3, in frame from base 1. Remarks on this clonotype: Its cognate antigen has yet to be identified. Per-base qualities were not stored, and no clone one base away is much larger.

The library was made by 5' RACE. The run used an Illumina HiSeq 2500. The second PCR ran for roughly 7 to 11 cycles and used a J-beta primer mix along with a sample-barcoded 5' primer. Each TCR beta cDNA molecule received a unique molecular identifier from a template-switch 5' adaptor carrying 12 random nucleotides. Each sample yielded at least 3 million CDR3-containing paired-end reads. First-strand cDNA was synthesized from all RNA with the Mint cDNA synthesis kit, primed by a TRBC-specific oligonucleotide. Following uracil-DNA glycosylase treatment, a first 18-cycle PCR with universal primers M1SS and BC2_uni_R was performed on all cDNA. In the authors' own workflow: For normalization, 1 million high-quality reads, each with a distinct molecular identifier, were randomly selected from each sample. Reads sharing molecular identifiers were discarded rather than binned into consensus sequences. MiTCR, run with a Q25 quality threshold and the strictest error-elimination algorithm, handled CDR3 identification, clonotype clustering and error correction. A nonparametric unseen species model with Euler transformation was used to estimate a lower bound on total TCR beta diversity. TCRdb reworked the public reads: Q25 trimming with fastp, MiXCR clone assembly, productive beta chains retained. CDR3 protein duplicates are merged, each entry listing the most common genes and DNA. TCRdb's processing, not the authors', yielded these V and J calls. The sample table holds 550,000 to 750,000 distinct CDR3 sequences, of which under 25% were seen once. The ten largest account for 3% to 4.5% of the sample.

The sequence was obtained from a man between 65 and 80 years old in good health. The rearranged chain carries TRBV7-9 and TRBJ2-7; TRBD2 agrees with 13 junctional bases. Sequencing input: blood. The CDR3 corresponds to CASSGTSGVSYEQYF. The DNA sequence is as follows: TGTGCCAGCAGCGGGACTAGCGGGGTATCCTACGAGCAGTACTTC.